This paragraph covers one TCR beta chain sequence. The data belong to a study of blood T cell repertoires in COVID-19. Study-wide background: Specimens from acute and convalescent COVID-19 originated in the United States, Italy and Spain. From T cells, B-cell-depleted T cells, or PBMCs came the material, which was cDNA or gDNA.

Methods used by the authors: How many nucleated cells were present was estimated from reference gene primer amplification. The method was immunoSEQ multiplex PCR; TCRdb's version includes in-frame clones alone and lacks a portion of them. The V and J calls and clone size are taken from that table; D and trimming were inferred from the DNA. The sample includes more than 120,000 clones, 80% to 90% of them seen just once. V dropped 5 bases and J dropped 5; count of bases not matched to a gene: 8. Germline CDR1 reads MNHEY; CDR2 reads SVGEGT. CDR3 size: 14 residues. The chain joins TRBV6-2 or TRBV6-3 to TRBJ1-2; TRBD1 matches at 7 bases. The sequence derives from a woman aged 45-60 years with acute or convalescent COVID-19. Sequences were obtained from peripheral blood. The CDR3 DNA follows: TGTGCCAGCAGTCCCTCGGGACAGCGTTATGGCTACACCTTC. It encodes CASSPSGQRYGYTF.